This record looks at one T cell receptor beta chain sequence and its context. Antigen: not known. CD4+CD45RO+CD25- cells were isolated as memory CD4+ T cells. Study conclusions and caveats: In terms of TCR gene usage, tumor memory CD4+ T cells clustered together with blood and lymph node memory CD4+ cells, as well as with lymph node naive CD4+ cells.

MiXCR, run by TCRdb on the 5' RACE reads, gives a single entry per CDR3 protein. The table shows just under 65,000 distinct CDR3 sequences, with approximately 22% occurring only once. Trimming pared 6 bases from V and 5 bases from J, leaving 10 bases between. This CDR3 is 12 amino acids long. Germline-derived CDR1 and CDR2 are MNHNY and SVGAGI (reference sequence). Sequencing input: memory CD4+ T cells sorted from a lymph node. Subset noted: memory CD4+ T cells, CD4+CD45RO+CD25-. This chain connects TRBV6-6 to TRBJ2-5; TRBD2 might be the D (5 bases). The TCR originated in a female donor with breast cancer. CDR3 bases: TGTGCCAGCAGGCTTGGGGAGGAGACCCAGTACTTC. Its protein product is CASRLGEETQYF.